This entry lists 18 T cell receptor beta chains sequenced from one sample in a study of T-cell memory formation after mild COVID-19. Each CDR3 protein gets one entry after TCRdb re-called the 5' RACE reads with MiXCR. The table has a few hundred thousand distinct CDR3 sequences, around 30% seen once; the top ten hold roughly 12%. The sequenced sample was PBMCs or a T cell subset sorted from them (not recorded which). These receptors were collected from an adult woman who had mild COVID-19 (a few samples of this study predate the infection). Cell type and time point are not known.

This rearrangement joins TRBV6-5 to TRBJ1-6; D unclear. Deletions cut 3 bases from V and 10 bases from J, with 10 bases between. There are 13 residues in the CDR3. The germline V gene encodes CDR1 MNHEY and CDR2 SVGAGI. CDR3 sequence: CASSYNSASPLHF. CDR3 sequence (DNA): TGTGCCAGCAGTTATAACTCTGCCTCACCCCTCCACTTT.

V and J are TRBV7-3 and TRBJ2-6; D is unresolved. V was shortened by 7 bases and J by 0 bases, with 4 bases between the two germline ends. This CDR3 is built from 13 residues. Germline-derived CDR1 and CDR2 are SGHTA and FQGTGA. CDR3 nucleotides: TGTGCCAGCATGGACTCTGGGGCCAACGTCCTGACTTTC. Protein: CASMDSGANVLTF.

The chain uses TRBV28 and TRBJ1-5, with D possibly TRBD1 on 6 matching bases. The CDR3 contains 15 residues. Deletions cut 5 bases from V and 4 bases from J, with 15 bases between. Germline assignment: CDR1 MDHEN and CDR2 SYDVKM. The CDR3 sequence: CASSPEAQGNQPQHF. The CDR3 DNA reads as TGTGCCAGCAGTCCAGAGGCCCAGGGGAATCAGCCCCAGCATTTT.

The CDR3 is CATSRGLAANSYEQYF. In DNA form, the CDR3 reads TGTGCCACCAGCAGAGGACTAGCGGCAAACTCCTACGAGCAGTACTTC. This chain connects TRBV15 to TRBJ2-7; TRBD2 matches at 9 bases. Germline CDR1 LNHNV, CDR2 YYDKDF (reference sequence). This CDR3 region has 16 residues. The V segment lost 1 base and the J segment 0 bases; nucleotides outside the gene matches: 4.

This clonotype was seen only a few times. The gene calls are TRBV4-1 and TRBJ1-2; no firm D call. V was pared by 0 bases and J by 1 base, with 12 bases between. This CDR3 contains 16 residues. From germline, CDR1 is MGHRA and CDR2 YSYEKL. The CDR3, as DNA: TGCGCCAGCAGCCAAGAGGATCAGGTCTTTAACTATGGCTACACCTTC. Translating it yields CASSQEDQVFNYGYTF.

J is TRBJ2-4 and V is TRBV6-2 or TRBV6-3; D gene unclear. Trimming removed 1 base from V and 0 bases from J, with 13 bases in between. Germline V gene data show CDR1 as MNHEY and CDR2 as SVGEGT. CDR3 length: 17 amino acids. CDR3 coding DNA: TGTGCCAGCAGTTACTTCACAGAGAGCCTAGCCAAAAACATTCAGTACTTC. Protein sequence: CASSYFTESLAKNIQYF.

The chain is built from TRBV27 and TRBJ2-7; 13 bases map to TRBD2. The CDR3 is made up of 15 amino acids. Per germline, CDR1 MNHEY and CDR2 SMNVEV (reference sequence). V trimming: 6 bases; J trimming: 7 bases; junction bases outside the gene matches: 9. CDR3: CASSRWTSGRSEQYF. DNA of the CDR3: TGTGCCAGCAGCCGATGGACTAGCGGGAGAAGTGAGCAGTACTTC.

The table lists this clonotype with a few counts. The rearrangement joins TRBV29-1 to TRBJ1-5, with D unresolved. This CDR3 has 14 residues. From germline, CDR1 is SQVTM and CDR2 ANQGSEA. Between the trimmed V and J ends, which lost 4 bases and 1 base, there was a span of 11 bases. The CDR3 DNA is TGCAGCGTTGCAGGCGGGAGCAGCAATCAGCCCCAGCATTTT. It encodes CSVAGGSSNQPQHF.

In this sample, this clonotype turned up a few times. This chain's CDR3 is CASSPDPGANVLTF. CDR3 nucleotides: TGTGCCAGCAGCCCGGATCCTGGGGCCAACGTCCTGACTTTC. The rearrangement uses TRBV5-4 and TRBJ2-6; D is uncertain. The CDR3 runs to 14 residues. With 4 bases removed from V and 2 bases from J, the gap between germline ends came to 7 bases. CDR1 and CDR2 from the germline V gene are SGHNT and YYREEE (reference sequence).

This clonotype was counted only a few times. The chain has TRBV7-9 and TRBJ1-3, with unresolved D. The V gene lost 6 bases and the J gene lost 0 bases, with 9 bases spanning the gap. This CDR3 region has 14 residues. Germline V gene sequence: CDR1 SEHNR, CDR2 FQNEAQ (reference sequence). CDR3 DNA: TGTGCCAGCAGAATGGGGAGCTCTGGAAACACCATATATTTT. Protein product: CASRMGSSGNTIYF.

J is TRBJ2-7 and V is TRBV7-6; D perhaps matches TRBD1 (6 bases). The V end was cut by 2 bases, the J end by 7 bases, with 12 bases between. The germline V gene has CDR1 SGHVS and CDR2 FNYEAQ. The CDR3 spans 13 residues. CDR3 in DNA: TGTGCCAGCAGCTTACCAGGGGCTGGAGAGCAGTACTTC. Translated, it gives CASSLPGAGEQYF. The variable domain in full, with the rest retrieved from reference TRBV7-6 and TRBJ2-7, is GAGVSQSPRYKVTKRGQDVALRCDPISGHVSLYWYRQALGQGPEFLTYFNYEAQQDKSGLPNDRFSAERPEGSISTLTIQRTEQRDSAMYRCASSLPGAGEQYFGPGTRLTVT.

This clonotype was seen only a few times. J is TRBJ2-7 and V is TRBV20-1, with D possibly TRBD2 on 5 matching bases. Between the trimmed V and J ends, which lost 2 bases and 6 bases, there was a span of 11 bases. Germline values: CDR1 DFQATT, CDR2 SNEGSKA (reference sequence). This CDR3 is built from 12 residues. CDR3 DNA: TGCAGTGCTAGATCCACTAGTAGCGAGCAGTACTTC. This codes for CSARSTSSEQYF.

In its sample, this clonotype was seen a few times. The chain links TRBV29-1 to TRBJ1-2; D unclear. V lost 5 bases and J lost 4, with 11 bases in between. Per the germline V gene, CDR1 is SQVTM and CDR2 is ANQGSEA. The CDR3 loop spans 12 amino acids. CDR3 in DNA: TGCAGCGTTCTGGCGGGGAGCTATGGCTACACCTTC. Protein sequence: CSVLAGSYGYTF.

This clonotype has just a few counts. The chain has TRBV5-6 and TRBJ2-3; possible D gene TRBD2, 5 bases. The CDR3 has 15 residues. Germline V gives CDR1 SGHDT, CDR2 YYEEEE. The V end was cut by 0 bases, the J end by 2 bases, with 10 bases between. The CDR3 DNA sequence: TGTGCCAGCAGCTTGGGAAGCGGAAACACAGATACGCAGTATTTT. It is translated as CASSLGSGNTDTQYF.

J is TRBJ2-1 and V is TRBV7-6; tentatively, D is TRBD1 or TRBD2 (5 bases each). V lost 3 bases and J 7 bases, leaving 10 bases between the germline ends. The CDR3 spans 13 residues. Per germline, CDR1 SGHVS and CDR2 FNYEAQ. CDR3 sequence: CASSFRDENEQFF. The CDR3 nucleotides read TGTGCCAGCAGCTTCCGGGACGAGAATGAGCAGTTCTTC.

There are a few counts of this clonotype. The chain recombines TRBV29-1 with TRBJ2-2, with D uncertain. This CDR3 contains 13 residues. From germline, CDR1 is SQVTM and CDR2 ANQGSEA. The germline V and J ends were trimmed by 6 bases and 0 bases, with 8 bases remaining between them. The CDR3 bases are TGCAGCGTCGGCAGGCCGAACACCGGGGAGCTGTTTTTT. Its protein product is CSVGRPNTGELFF.

This clonotype was detected a few times. The chain recombines TRBV12-3 or TRBV12-4 with TRBJ2-3; D perhaps matches TRBD2 (5 bases). The CDR3 runs 15 residues. V was pared by 3 bases and J by 2 bases, with 12 bases between. This CDR3 reads CASSFSGLATDTQYF. The CDR3, as DNA: TGTGCCAGCAGTTTCAGCGGTCTAGCCACAGATACGCAGTATTTT.

V gene TRBV5-1 combines with J gene TRBJ2-2; possible D gene TRBD1, 6 bases. The germline V gene encodes CDR1 SGHRS and CDR2 YFSETQ. The V end was cut by 7 bases, the J end by 5 bases, with 18 bases between. The CDR3 length is 15 residues. The CDR3 reads CASHKETGVTGELFF. Here the CDR3 DNA reads TGCGCCAGCCACAAGGAGACAGGAGTAACCGGGGAGCTGTTTTTT.